This paragraph reports one T cell receptor (beta chain). Its target is not known. The data were taken from a study of monozygotic twins with inflammatory bowel disease. Study-wide results and limits: Other individuals had fewer clonotypes in common with IBD patients than with healthy twins, especially with disease activity.

The CDR3 contains 17 residues. Germline V gives CDR1 ENHRY, CDR2 SYGVKD. TCRdb reworked the 5' RACE reads into one entry per CDR3 protein, no DNA. This sample's table reports approximately 330,000 distinct CDR3 sequences. This TCR came from a human donor with ulcerative colitis or Crohn's disease, or a healthy co-twin of an affected twin (not recorded which). The rearrangement links TRBV10-3 to TRBJ2-1; the TRBD1 assignment by TCRdb is unverifiable without DNA. The sample consisted of blood. The CDR3 region is CAISARGASSAYNEQFF.